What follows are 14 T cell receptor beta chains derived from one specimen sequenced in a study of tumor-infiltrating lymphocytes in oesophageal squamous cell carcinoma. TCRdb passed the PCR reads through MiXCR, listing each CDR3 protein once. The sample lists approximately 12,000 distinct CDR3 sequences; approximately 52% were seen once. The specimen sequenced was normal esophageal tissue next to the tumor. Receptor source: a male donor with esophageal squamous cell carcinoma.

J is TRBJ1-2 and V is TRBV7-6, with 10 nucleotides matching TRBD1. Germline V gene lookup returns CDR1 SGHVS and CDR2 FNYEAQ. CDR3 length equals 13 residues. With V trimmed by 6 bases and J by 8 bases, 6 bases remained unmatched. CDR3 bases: TGTGCCAGCAGTCCCGGACAGGGGGAAGGCTACACCTTC. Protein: CASSPGQGEGYTF. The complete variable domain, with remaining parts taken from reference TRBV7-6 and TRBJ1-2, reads GAGVSQSPRYKVTKRGQDVALRCDPISGHVSLYWYRQALGQGPEFLTYFNYEAQQDKSGLPNDRFSAERPEGSISTLTIQRTEQRDSAMYRCASSPGQGEGYTFGSGTRLTVV.

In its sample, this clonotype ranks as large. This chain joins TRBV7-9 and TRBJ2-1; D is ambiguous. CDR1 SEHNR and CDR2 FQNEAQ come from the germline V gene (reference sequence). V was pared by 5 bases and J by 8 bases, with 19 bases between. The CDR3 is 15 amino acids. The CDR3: CASSRVGPQVHEQFF. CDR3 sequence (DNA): TGTGCCAGCAGCCGGGTTGGGCCCCAGGTCCATGAGCAGTTCTTC. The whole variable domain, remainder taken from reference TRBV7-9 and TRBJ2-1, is DTGVSQNPRHKITKRGQNVTFRCDPISEHNRLYWYRQTLGQGPEFLTYFQNEAQLEKSRLLSDRFSAERPKGSFSTLEIQRTEQGDSAMYLCASSRVGPQVHEQFFGPGTRLTVL.

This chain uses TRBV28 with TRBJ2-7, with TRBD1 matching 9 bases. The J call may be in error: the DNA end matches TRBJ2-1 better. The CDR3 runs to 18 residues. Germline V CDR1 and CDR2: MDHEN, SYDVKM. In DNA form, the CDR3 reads TGTGCCAGCAGTTTACTTTCAGCTCCGGGACAGGGACTCGATGAGCAGTTCTTC. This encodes CASSLLSAPGQGLDEQFF.

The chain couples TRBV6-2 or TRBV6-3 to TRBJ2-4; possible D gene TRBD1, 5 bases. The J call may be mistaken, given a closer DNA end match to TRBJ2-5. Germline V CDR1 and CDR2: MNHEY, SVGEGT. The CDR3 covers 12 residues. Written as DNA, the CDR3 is TGTGCCAGCACAGGGAACCAAGAGACCCAGTACTTC. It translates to CASTGNQETQYF.

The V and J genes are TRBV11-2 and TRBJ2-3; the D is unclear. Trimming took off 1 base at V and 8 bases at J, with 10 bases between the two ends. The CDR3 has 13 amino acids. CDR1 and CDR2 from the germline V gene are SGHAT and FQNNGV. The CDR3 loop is CASSLGSLVTQYF. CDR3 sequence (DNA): TGTGCCAGCAGCTTAGGGTCCCTAGTTACGCAGTATTTT. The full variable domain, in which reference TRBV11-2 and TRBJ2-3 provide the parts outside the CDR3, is EAGVAQSPRYKIIEKRQSVAFWCNPISGHATLYWYQQILGQGPKLLIQFQNNGVVDDSQLPKDRFSAERLKGVDSTLKIQPAKLEDSAVYLCASSLGSLVTQYFGPGTRLTVL.

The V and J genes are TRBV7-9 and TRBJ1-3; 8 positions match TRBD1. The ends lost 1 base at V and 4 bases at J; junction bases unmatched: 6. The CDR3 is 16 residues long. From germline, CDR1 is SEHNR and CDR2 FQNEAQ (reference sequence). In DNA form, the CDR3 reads TGTGCCAGCAGCTTAGGGCCCGGGACAGGAGGAAACACCATATATTTT. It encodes CASSLGPGTGGNTIYF.

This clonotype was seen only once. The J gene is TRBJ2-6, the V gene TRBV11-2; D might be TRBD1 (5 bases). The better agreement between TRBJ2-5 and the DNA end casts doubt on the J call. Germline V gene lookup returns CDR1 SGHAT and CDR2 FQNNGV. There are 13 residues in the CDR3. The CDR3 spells CASSLGRAETQYF. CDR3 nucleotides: TGTGCCAGCAGCTTGGGCAGGGCTGAGACCCAGTACTTC.

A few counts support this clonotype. CDR3: CASSLLREGYEQYF. In DNA, the CDR3 is TGTGCCAGCAGCTTATTGCGGGAGGGGTACGAGCAGTACTTC. The chain employs TRBV7-2 and TRBJ2-5, with 9 bases matching TRBD2. The end of the DNA aligns better with TRBJ2-7, so the J call may be wrong. Germline V gene sequence: CDR1 SGHTA, CDR2 FQGNSA. The CDR3 sequence is 14 residues long.

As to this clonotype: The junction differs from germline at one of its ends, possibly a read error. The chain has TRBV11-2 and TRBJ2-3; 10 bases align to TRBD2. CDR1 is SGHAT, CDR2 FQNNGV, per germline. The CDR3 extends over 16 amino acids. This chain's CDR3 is CASSLRDSSGGAVLYF. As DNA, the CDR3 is TGTGCCAGCAGCTTAAGGGATTCTAGCGGGGGCGCCGTTTTGTACTTC.

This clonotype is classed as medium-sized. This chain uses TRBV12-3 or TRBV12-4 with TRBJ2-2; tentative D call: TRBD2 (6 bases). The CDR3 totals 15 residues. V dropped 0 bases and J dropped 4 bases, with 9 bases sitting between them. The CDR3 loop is CASSLAGGSTGELFF. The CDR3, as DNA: TGTGCCAGCAGTTTAGCGGGAGGATCCACCGGGGAGCTGTTTTTT.

CDR3 nucleotides: TGTGCCAGCAGCTCAGGGGGCTTAGATACGCAGTATTTT. It yields the protein CASSSGGLDTQYF. The chain has TRBV11-3 and TRBJ2-3; 8 nucleotides align to TRBD1. This CDR3 region has 13 residues. V was pared by 4 bases and J by 5 bases, with 2 bases of the junction left unmatched. Germline V gene lookup returns CDR1 SGHNT and CDR2 YENEEA.

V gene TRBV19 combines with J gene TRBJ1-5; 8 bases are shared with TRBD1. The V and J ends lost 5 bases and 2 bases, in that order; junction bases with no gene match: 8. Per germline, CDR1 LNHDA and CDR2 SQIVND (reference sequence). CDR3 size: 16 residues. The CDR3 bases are TGTGCCAGTAGTCCGCAGGGGGCGCGGGGCAATCAGCCCCAGCATTTT. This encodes CASSPQGARGNQPQHF.

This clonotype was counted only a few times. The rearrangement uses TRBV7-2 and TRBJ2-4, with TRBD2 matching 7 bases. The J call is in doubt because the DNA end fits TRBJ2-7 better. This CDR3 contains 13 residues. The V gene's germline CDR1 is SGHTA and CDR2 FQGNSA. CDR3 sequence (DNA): TGTGCCAGCAGTGCTAGCGGTCCCTACGAGCAGTACTTC. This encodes CASSASGPYEQYF.

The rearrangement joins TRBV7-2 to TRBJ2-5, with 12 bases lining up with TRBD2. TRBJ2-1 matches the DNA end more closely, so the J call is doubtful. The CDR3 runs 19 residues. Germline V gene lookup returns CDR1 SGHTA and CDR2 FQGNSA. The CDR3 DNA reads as TGTGCCAGCAGCCCCTGGACTAGCGGGATTAACTCTGGGGACAATGAGCAGTTCTTC. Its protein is CASSPWTSGINSGDNEQFF.